This TCR beta chain emerged from a study of blood T cell repertoires in COVID-19. Study in general: Collection of acute and convalescent COVID-19 samples took place in the United States, Italy and Spain.

The count of this clone is one. Repertoires were generated with immunoSEQ multiplex PCR, while TCRdb's copy carries only in-frame clones and drops some. This sample has 95,000 to 130,000 clones, with roughly 85% found just once. Sequencing used peripheral blood. The TCR was taken from a man aged 25 to 45 with acute or convalescent COVID-19.

Here the CDR3 reads CASSQVGRNTEAFF. The CDR3 DNA sequence: TGTGCCAGCAGCCAAGTGGGCAGGAACACTGAAGCTTTCTTT. This chain joins TRBV3-1 (or the pseudogene TRBV3-2) and TRBJ1-1; D gene ambiguous. V was pared by 1 base and J by 1 base, with 7 bases between. The CDR3 loop spans 14 amino acids. From germline, CDR1 is LGHDT and CDR2 YNNKEL (reference sequence).